A single sample is the source of the 25 T cell receptor beta chains below, sequenced in a study of blood T cell repertoires in COVID-19. TCRdb keeps only in-frame clones here, not all; method: immunoSEQ multiplex PCR. The sample contains around 190,000 clones, 80% to 85% of which appear only once. The sample was peripheral blood. The receptors shown here come from an older woman with COVID-19, enrolled during active disease.

This clone was seen a handful of times. The gene calls are TRBV9 and TRBJ2-4; D gene ambiguous. Germline lookup yields CDR1 SGDLS and CDR2 YYNGEE. V lost 0 bases and J 0 bases, leaving 13 bases between the germline ends. CDR3 size: 17 residues. The CDR3 loop reads CASSVGLTTSAKNIQYF. The CDR3 bases are TGTGCCAGCAGCGTAGGTCTCACTACCTCAGCCAAAAACATTCAGTACTTC. The full variable domain, its missing parts supplied by reference TRBV9 and TRBJ2-4, is DSGVTQTPKHLITATGQRVTLRCSPRSGDLSVYWYQQSLDQGLQFLIQYYNGEERAKGNILERFSAQQFPDLHSELNLSSLELGDSALYFCASSVGLTTSAKNIQYFGAGTRLSVL.

The J gene is TRBJ1-2, the V gene TRBV29-1; possibly TRBD1 for D (5 bases). The CDR3 runs to 13 residues. Trimming took off 7 bases at V and 8 bases at J, with 20 bases between the two ends. From germline, CDR1 is SQVTM and CDR2 ANQGSEA. This CDR3 is CSAYSTALSGYTF. CDR3 coding DNA: TGCAGCGCTTATTCGACAGCCCTCTCGGGCTACACCTTC.

The chain joins TRBV7-2 to TRBJ2-7; TRBD2 agrees at 7 bases. From germline, CDR1 is SGHTA and CDR2 FQGNSA. This CDR3 contains 16 residues. V was clipped by 5 bases and J by 2 bases; unmatched bases: 12. The CDR3 region is CASSPPSSGPTYEQYF. CDR3 nucleotides: TGTGCCAGCAGCCCTCCTTCTAGCGGACCTACCTACGAGCAGTACTTC.

The CDR3 DNA is TGTGCCAGAAGCCCGTACAATGAGCAGTTCTTC. Its protein is CARSPYNEQFF. The chain is built from TRBV5-3 and TRBJ2-1; D gene uncertain. TRBV5-3 carries the ORF label, with uncertain function. Between the trimmed V and J ends, which lost 4 bases and 4 bases, there was a span of 3 bases. CDR3 size: 11 residues.

This sequence joins TRBV19 and TRBJ2-1, with 7 bases aligning to TRBD2. J lost 5 bases, V lost 4 bases, and 11 bases had no gene match. The germline V gene has CDR1 LNHDA and CDR2 SQIVND (reference sequence). This CDR3 comprises 16 residues. The CDR3 loop reads CASSNTAGVGDNEQFF. Here the CDR3 DNA reads TGTGCCAGTAGTAATACTGCGGGAGTGGGGGACAATGAGCAGTTCTTC.

The chain uses TRBV28 and TRBJ1-4, with 8 positions matching TRBD1. From germline, CDR1 is MDHEN and CDR2 SYDVKM. J lost 6 bases, V lost 5 bases, and 20 bases had no gene match. There are 19 residues in the CDR3. CDR3 amino acids: CASSLLGQGSTTPYEKLFF. CDR3 DNA sequence: TGTGCCAGCAGTCTCCTCGGACAGGGTAGTACAACTCCGTATGAAAAACTGTTTTTT.

The chain links TRBV7-9 to TRBJ2-1; 15 bases align to TRBD2. With V trimmed by 5 bases and J by 9 bases, 5 bases remained unmatched. CDR1 is SEHNR and CDR2 is FQNEAQ in the germline V gene (reference sequence). The CDR3 length is 15 residues. CDR3 nucleotides: TGTGCCAGCAGCCACTTGGGACTAGCGGGAGGTGAGCAGTTCTTC. Protein product: CASSHLGLAGGEQFF.

This clone has a handful of counts. The chain recombines TRBV11-3 with TRBJ2-1; 12 nucleotides align to TRBD2. Germline loops: CDR1 SGHNT, CDR2 YENEEA. The CDR3 consists of 15 residues. V shed 5 bases, J shed 4 bases, and the junction held 3 bases outside the gene matches. The CDR3 reads CASSPGLAGYNEQFF. DNA for the CDR3: TGTGCCAGCAGCCCTGGACTAGCGGGGTACAATGAGCAGTTCTTC.

This rearrangement joins TRBV4-1 to TRBJ1-5; D remains unclear. CDR1 is MGHRA, CDR2 YSYEKL, per germline. This CDR3 comprises 14 residues. V was trimmed by 7 bases and J by 0 bases, leaving 10 bases between them. CDR3 sequence: CASKDPGSNQPQHF. The CDR3 coding sequence is TGCGCCAGCAAGGATCCAGGTAGCAATCAGCCCCAGCATTTT.

The chain combines TRBV5-1 with TRBJ1-4; D unresolved. Deletions cut 0 bases from V and 6 bases from J, with 6 bases between. CDR3 length: 13 residues. Germline V gene lookup returns CDR1 SGHRS and CDR2 YFSETQ. The CDR3 DNA sequence: TGCGCCAGCAGCTTGGAACGCGATGAAAAACTGTTTTTT. Translation gives CASSLERDEKLFF.

On this clone: Other DNA sequences within the sample encode an identical CDR3. This sequence joins TRBV6-2 or TRBV6-3 and TRBJ1-2, with D perhaps TRBD1 (5 bases). The CDR3 covers 15 residues. V lost 0 bases and J lost 4, with 12 bases in between. CDR1 and CDR2 from the germline V gene are MNHEY and SVGEGT. In DNA, the CDR3 is TGTGCCAGCAGTTACTCCGGGGGAACGTTCTATGGCTACACCTTC. Translated: CASSYSGGTFYGYTF.

The sample holds one count of this clone. The V call is TRBV4-3, the J call TRBJ2-6; D is possibly TRBD2 (7 bases). Germline CDR1 is LGHNA and CDR2 is YSLEER. The CDR3 is made up of 17 amino acids. V was shortened by 1 base and J by 2 bases, with 12 bases between the two germline ends. The CDR3 loop is CASSQGGGATGANVLTF. The CDR3, as DNA: TGCGCCAGCAGCCAAGGGGGGGGCGCGACTGGGGCCAACGTCCTGACTTTC.

Notes on this clone: At the DNA level, this CDR3 is encoded by other sequences in the same sample as well. The chain has TRBV7-2 and TRBJ2-5; D is perhaps TRBD1 (5 bases). Looked up from germline, CDR1 is SGHTA and CDR2 is FQGNSA. V was trimmed by 1 base and J by 5 bases, leaving 8 bases between them. This CDR3 has 13 residues. CDR3 bases: TGTGCCAGCAGCTTAGGCCAGGGTGAGACCCAGTACTTC. Its protein product is CASSLGQGETQYF.

The V call is TRBV6-1, the J call TRBJ2-5; 15 nucleotides agree with TRBD2. The CDR3 runs to 17 residues. J lost 5 bases, V lost 4 bases, and 8 bases had no gene match. Germline CDR1 is MNHNS and CDR2 is SASEGT. CDR3 amino acids: CASSGTSGRAGTETQYF. The CDR3 bases are TGTGCCAGCAGTGGGACTAGCGGGAGGGCCGGGACGGAGACCCAGTACTTC.

The chain combines TRBV7-3 with TRBJ2-3; 10 bases match TRBD1. The CDR3 is 18 amino acids. V gave up 5 bases and J gave up 3 bases; unmatched junction bases: 14. CDR1 and CDR2 from the germline V gene are SGHTA and FQGTGA. The CDR3 spells CASSLGQGKGLRTDTQYF. DNA for the CDR3: TGTGCCAGCAGCCTGGGACAGGGGAAAGGGTTGAGGACAGATACGCAGTATTTT.

The genes are TRBV9 and TRBJ2-2, with 9 bases matching TRBD2. The CDR3 has 16 amino acids. V lost 0 bases to trimming and J lost 6 bases; unmatched junction nucleotides: 6. CDR1 and CDR2 from the germline V gene are SGDLS and YYNGEE. The CDR3 reads CASSVGVVAGAGELFF. Written as DNA, the CDR3 is TGTGCCAGCAGCGTAGGAGTAGTAGCGGGAGCCGGGGAGCTGTTTTTT. The whole variable domain, remainder taken from reference TRBV9 and TRBJ2-2, is DSGVTQTPKHLITATGQRVTLRCSPRSGDLSVYWYQQSLDQGLQFLIQYYNGEERAKGNILERFSAQQFPDLHSELNLSSLELGDSALYFCASSVGVVAGAGELFFGEGSRLTVL.

The V and J genes are TRBV28 and TRBJ1-1, with a possible D match to TRBD1 (6 bases). From germline, CDR1 is MDHEN and CDR2 SYDVKM. The CDR3 is 16 amino acids. V shed 6 bases and J shed 3 bases, with 20 bases lying between them. The CDR3 bases are TGTGCCAGCAGGCTCTATTGGGGGCAGAGGGACACTGAAGCTTTCTTT. Its protein is CASRLYWGQRDTEAFF.

V is TRBV5-4 and J is TRBJ2-5; tentatively, D is TRBD2 (6 bases). Germline CDR1 SGHNT, CDR2 YYREEE (reference sequence). The germline V and J ends were trimmed by 0 bases and 2 bases, with 14 bases remaining between them. This CDR3 has 16 residues. In DNA, the CDR3 is TGTGCCAGCAGCTTGGCCCTTGGGGCGGGGCAAGAGACCCAGTACTTC. Residues: CASSLALGAGQETQYF.

The chain is built from TRBV30 and TRBJ1-2, with 7 bases fitting TRBD1. Germline CDR1 GTSNPN, CDR2 SVGIG (reference sequence). The CDR3 covers 15 residues. V dropped 2 bases and J dropped 4; count of bases not matched to a gene: 10. The CDR3 region has the DNA TGTGCCTGGAGTACCTACAACAGGGGACTCTATGGCTACACCTTC. Its translation is CAWSTYNRGLYGYTF.

The chain joins TRBV5-4 to TRBJ2-3, with 7 bases identical to TRBD1. Trimming removed 0 bases from V and 5 bases from J; junction bases left unmatched: 12. This CDR3 comprises 17 residues. Looked up from germline, CDR1 is SGHNT and CDR2 is YYREEE (reference sequence). CDR3 coding DNA: TGTGCCAGCAGCTTGGCAAAGGGGGCTAATGGGTTAGATACGCAGTATTTT. Its translation is CASSLAKGANGLDTQYF.

This clone was recorded only once. The V call is TRBV5-1, the J call TRBJ2-5; 8 nucleotides line up with TRBD2. Germline V lookup: CDR1 SGHRS, CDR2 YFSETQ. The CDR3 is 16 residues long. V dropped 0 bases and J dropped 2; count of bases not matched to a gene: 6. The CDR3 sequence is CASSLGISGKQETQYF. CDR3 DNA: TGCGCCAGCAGCTTGGGGATTAGCGGGAAACAAGAGACCCAGTACTTC. The entire variable domain, with the rest obtained from reference TRBV5-1 and TRBJ2-5, is as follows: KAGVTQTPRYLIKTRGQQVTLSCSPISGHRSVSWYQQTPGQGLQFLFEYFSETQRNKGNFPGRFSGRQFSNSRSEMNVSTLELGDSALYLCASSLGISGKQETQYFGPGTRLLVL.

The chain employs TRBV19 and TRBJ1-2; D is unresolved. This CDR3 is 16 amino acids long. Per the germline V gene, CDR1 is LNHDA and CDR2 is SQIVND (reference sequence). Deletions cut 0 bases from V and 3 bases from J, with 14 bases between. This CDR3 is CASSIENGLLYYGYTF. The CDR3 DNA reads TGTGCCAGTAGTATAGAAAACGGACTCCTCTACTATGGCTACACCTTC. The full variable domain, completed using reference TRBV19 and TRBJ1-2, is DGGITQSPKYLFRKEGQNVTLSCEQNLNHDAMYWYRQDPGQGLRLIYYSQIVNDFQKGDIAEGYSVSREKKESFPLTVTSAQKNPTAFYLCASSIENGLLYYGYTFGSGTRLTVV.

The CDR3 DNA follows: TGTGCCAGCAGCTTAGGACAGGGAGACGGCTACACCTTC. It translates to CASSLGQGDGYTF. The chain employs TRBV7-9 and TRBJ1-2; 7 bases fit TRBD1. The CDR3 extends over 13 amino acids. Trimming took 1 base from V and 8 from J; bases not matched to a gene: 4. Germline CDR1 SEHNR, CDR2 FQNEAQ (reference sequence).

This chain joins TRBV9 and TRBJ2-2; TRBD1 matches at 11 bases. The trim removed 0 bases at V and 7 bases at J, leaving 8 bases unmatched. This CDR3 has 17 residues. The germline V gene has CDR1 SGDLS and CDR2 YYNGEE. The CDR3 sequence is CASSVASSGTGGGELFF. CDR3 in DNA: TGTGCCAGCAGCGTAGCTTCCTCCGGGACAGGGGGCGGGGAGCTGTTTTTT.

V usage is TRBV2 and J usage is TRBJ2-7, with D tentatively TRBD2 (6 bases). Trimming shortened V by 1 base and J by 3 bases, and 16 bases separated the two germline ends. Germline V gene lookup returns CDR1 SNHLY and CDR2 FYNNEI. The CDR3 consists of 16 residues. The CDR3 protein is CASSEELWDSNYEQYF. The CDR3 bases are TGTGCCAGCAGTGAAGAGTTATGGGACTCAAACTACGAGCAGTACTTC.